The 19 T cell receptor beta chains below were found in one sample sequenced in a study of radiation and T cells in renal cell carcinoma. Time point: blood 4 weeks post-SBRT, at nephrectomy. Treatment defined: 15 Gy SBRT to primary tumor, nephrectomy 4 weeks later. Only in-frame clones appear in the TCRdb table, and some are missing; sequencing was by immunoSEQ multiplex PCR. This sample has roughly 58,000 clones, with about three quarters found just once. Specimen: blood, collected from a patient whose treatment included radiotherapy and nephrectomy. Receptor source: a man aged 55 to 70 with renal cell carcinoma.

This chain uses TRBV19 with TRBJ1-4; weak D call: TRBD1 (6 bases). Per germline, CDR1 LNHDA and CDR2 SQIVND (reference sequence). CDR3 length equals 16 residues. V was cut by 4 bases and J by 8 bases, with 20 bases left in between. CDR3: CASSTTTGSRVEKLFF. DNA for the CDR3: TGTGCCAGTAGTACCACTACAGGGTCGCGAGTCGAAAAACTGTTTTTT.

The chain joins TRBV5-4 to TRBJ1-1; the match to TRBD1 covers 8 bases. The J segment lost 7 bases and the V segment lost 4 bases, leaving 9 bases of the junction unmatched. Per the germline V gene, CDR1 is SGHNT and CDR2 is YYREEE (reference sequence). The CDR3 runs to 14 residues. The CDR3 region has the DNA TGTGCCAGCAGCGTAAAGACAGGGGTGTTTGAAGCTTTCTTT. Its protein product is CASSVKTGVFEAFF.

This rearrangement joins TRBV5-1 to TRBJ2-3, with D perhaps matching TRBD2 (6 bases). Looked up from germline, CDR1 is SGHRS and CDR2 is YFSETQ. This CDR3 is 16 amino acids long. Trimming removed 3 bases from V and 0 bases from J, with 14 bases in between. The CDR3 here is CASSSFVAGSTDTQYF. CDR3 DNA sequence: TGCGCCAGCAGCTCGTTTGTTGCGGGGAGCACAGATACGCAGTATTTT.

This clone has a handful of counts. The rearrangement uses TRBV11-3 and TRBJ2-1; 12 bases line up with TRBD2. This CDR3 contains 14 residues. Germline CDR1 SGHNT, CDR2 YENEEA. J lost 11 bases, V lost 5 bases, and 7 bases had no gene match. CDR3 protein: CASSRLGLAGQQFF. CDR3 in DNA: TGTGCCAGCAGCCGCCTCGGACTAGCGGGACAGCAGTTCTTC.

The rearrangement uses TRBV14 and TRBJ1-2; D is ambiguous. V shed 8 bases and J shed 14 bases, with 24 bases lying between them. Germline loops: CDR1 SGHDN, CDR2 FVKESK. This CDR3 contains 13 residues. CDR3 residues: CASALWAERVQTF. In DNA, the CDR3 is TGTGCCAGCGCACTATGGGCAGAAAGGGTGCAAACCTTC.

J is TRBJ2-1 and V is TRBV6-1, with 10 bases matching TRBD2. CDR3 size: 15 residues. Trimming removed 2 bases from V and 4 bases from J; junction bases left unmatched: 2. CDR1 and CDR2 from the germline V gene are MNHNS and SASEGT. The CDR3 DNA reads TGTGCCAGCAGTGAATTGACTAGCGGGTACAATGAGCAGTTCTTC. Protein sequence: CASSELTSGYNEQFF.

The CDR3: CSVSQTLQETQYF. As DNA, the CDR3 is TGCAGCGTTAGTCAGACACTCCAAGAGACCCAGTACTTC. The V and J genes are TRBV29-1 and TRBJ2-5; D remains ambiguous. Per the germline V gene, CDR1 is SQVTM and CDR2 is ANQGSEA. V lost 5 bases and J 1 base, leaving 11 bases between the germline ends. The CDR3 consists of 13 residues.

The rearrangement joins TRBV2 to TRBJ1-1; TRBD1 is a possible D gene (6 bases). The CDR3 has 14 amino acids. Germline CDR1 SNHLY, CDR2 FYNNEI. V lost 7 bases and J lost 8, with 20 bases in between. The CDR3, as DNA: TGTGCCAGCACCCTGCTTGAGACCGGGACAGAAGCTTTCTTT. Translated: CASTLLETGTEAFF.

This clone came up a few times. V usage is TRBV27 and J usage is TRBJ2-7, with a possible D match to TRBD1 (5 bases). The CDR3 loop spans 13 amino acids. V was clipped by 2 bases and J by 4 bases, with 9 bases between them. Germline V gene data show CDR1 as MNHEY and CDR2 as SMNVEV (reference sequence). The CDR3: CASSLAGNYEQYF. The CDR3 region has the DNA TGTGCCAGCAGTTTAGCAGGGAATTACGAGCAGTACTTC.

The chain recombines TRBV10-3 with TRBJ1-1; D unresolved. V was cut by 1 base and J by 2 bases, with 5 bases left in between. This CDR3 comprises 13 residues. Germline V lookup: CDR1 ENHRY, CDR2 SYGVKD. In nucleotides, the CDR3 is TGTGCCATCAGTGAGTGGGATAACACTGAAGCTTTCTTT. Encoded protein: CAISEWDNTEAFF.

The rearrangement uses TRBV18 and TRBJ1-4; D is unclear. In germline, CDR1 is KGHSH, CDR2 LQKENI. Between the trimmed V and J ends, which lost 3 bases and 4 bases, there was a span of 9 bases. The CDR3 extends over 14 amino acids. CDR3 nucleotide sequence: TGTGCCAGCTCACCTACAGCGTTTAATGAAAAACTGTTTTTT. This sequence encodes CASSPTAFNEKLFF.

The chain links TRBV11-2 to TRBJ2-5, with TRBD2 matching 7 bases. CDR1 and CDR2 from the germline V gene are SGHAT and FQNNGV. This CDR3 contains 14 residues. The trim removed 5 bases at V and 5 bases at J, leaving 8 bases unmatched. CDR3 coding DNA: TGTGCCAGCAGCCCCGGGACTATGGGCGAGACCCAGTACTTC. This gives the protein CASSPGTMGETQYF.

This clone is a singleton in its sample. The chain recombines TRBV30 with TRBJ1-1, with 9 positions matching TRBD1. Per the germline V gene, CDR1 is GTSNPN and CDR2 is SVGIG (reference sequence). J gave up 1 base and V 0 bases, and 6 bases lay outside the gene matches. This CDR3 has 16 residues. CDR3 sequence reads: CAWSVRTGVPNTEAFF. Here the CDR3 DNA reads TGTGCCTGGAGTGTCCGGACAGGGGTACCGAACACTGAAGCTTTCTTT.

A single count supports this clone. The rearrangement links TRBV11-3 to TRBJ2-3, with 7 bases aligning to TRBD2. J gave up 3 bases and V 1 base, and 7 bases lay outside the gene matches. The CDR3 runs to 16 residues. Germline CDR1 reads SGHNT; CDR2 reads YENEEA. For the CDR3, the DNA is TGTGCCAGCAGCTTAGCGGCGGGAGTTAGTACAGATACGCAGTATTTT. Encoded protein: CASSLAAGVSTDTQYF.

Here the CDR3 DNA reads TGTGCCAGCAGCCAAGAGAGTCATGGCAGCGGGACTAGCACAGATACGCAGTATTTT. Encoded protein: CASSQESHGSGTSTDTQYF. The chain is built from TRBV4-2 and TRBJ2-3; TRBD2 agrees at 7 bases. J lost 0 bases, V lost 0 bases, and 12 bases had no gene match. This CDR3 region has 19 residues. Germline CDR1 is LGHNA and CDR2 is YNFKEQ.

This clone came up once. The chain recombines TRBV9 with TRBJ1-4, with a weak D call TRBD1 (5 bases). The CDR3 has 17 amino acids. Trimming left V 4 bases short and J 6 bases short, with 22 bases between. The germline V gene encodes CDR1 SGDLS and CDR2 YYNGEE. The CDR3 sequence is CASSFCQPGRRYEKLFF. The CDR3 DNA reads as TGTGCCAGCAGCTTTTGCCAACCGGGACGACGATATGAAAAACTGTTTTTT.

The V call is TRBV10-3, the J call TRBJ1-1; D remains unclear. Deletions cut 7 bases from V and 0 bases from J, with 9 bases between. The CDR3 has 13 amino acids. Per germline, CDR1 ENHRY and CDR2 SYGVKD. The CDR3 protein is CAITLDLNTEAFF. The CDR3 DNA sequence: TGTGCCATCACCCTGGACTTGAACACTGAAGCTTTCTTT.

This rearrangement joins TRBV9 to TRBJ2-7; 7 positions match TRBD2. Germline V gene lookup returns CDR1 SGDLS and CDR2 YYNGEE. The CDR3 extends over 16 amino acids. The junction had 10 bases not matched to a gene; V was cut back by 4 bases and J by 0 bases. The CDR3 coding sequence is TGTGCCAGCAGCCCCCGTCTAGCGGCGAACTCCTACGAGCAGTACTTC. This encodes CASSPRLAANSYEQYF.

This chain joins TRBV29-1 and TRBJ2-3, with D perhaps being TRBD1 or TRBD2 (5 bases each). Looked up from germline, CDR1 is SQVTM and CDR2 is ANQGSEA. There are 15 residues in the CDR3. V lost 3 bases to trimming and J lost 1 base, with 14 bases between them. CDR3 coding DNA: TGCAGCGTTGACGCAGAGGGGATGGGCACAGATACGCAGTATTTT. It encodes CSVDAEGMGTDTQYF.